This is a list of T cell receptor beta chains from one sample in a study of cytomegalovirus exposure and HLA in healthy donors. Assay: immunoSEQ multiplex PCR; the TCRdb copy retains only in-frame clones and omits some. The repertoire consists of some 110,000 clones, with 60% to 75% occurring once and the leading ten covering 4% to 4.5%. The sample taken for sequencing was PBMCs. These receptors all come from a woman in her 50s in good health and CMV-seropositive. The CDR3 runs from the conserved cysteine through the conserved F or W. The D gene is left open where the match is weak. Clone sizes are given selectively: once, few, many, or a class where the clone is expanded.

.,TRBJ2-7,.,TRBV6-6,CASSSTDSSYEQYF,TGTGCCAGCAGTTCGACAGACAGCTCCTACGAGCAGTACTTC
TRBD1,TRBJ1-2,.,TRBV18,CASSLTRTLTGGANYGYTF,TGTGCCAGCTCACTTACACGAACCCTAACAGGGGGCGCGAACTATGGCTACACCTTC
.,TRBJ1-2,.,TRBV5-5,CASSLGDSSNYGYTF,TGTGCCAGCAGCTTGGGTGACAGTTCTAACTATGGCTACACCTTC
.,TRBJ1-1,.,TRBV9,CASSVVEGPMNTEAFF,TGTGCCAGCAGCGTAGTGGAGGGCCCCATGAACACTGAAGCTTTCTTT
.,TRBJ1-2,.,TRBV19,CASSIGQTGYGYTF,TGTGCCAGTAGTATAGGACAGACTGGCTATGGCTACACCTTC
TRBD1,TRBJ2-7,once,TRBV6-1,CASSEYGTGFYEQYF,TGTGCCAGCAGTGAATATGGGACAGGGTTCTACGAGCAGTACTTC
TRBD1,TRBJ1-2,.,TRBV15,CATSRRDSYNYGYTF,TGTGCCACCAGCAGAAGGGACAGCTATAACTATGGCTACACCTTC
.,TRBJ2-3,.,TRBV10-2,CASSESKDYHYTQYF,TGCGCCAGCAGTGAGTCAAAGGACTACCACTATACGCAGTATTTT
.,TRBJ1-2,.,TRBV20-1,CSTNSYGYTF,TGCAGTACTAACAGCTATGGCTACACCTTC
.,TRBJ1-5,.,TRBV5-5,CASSPLANHGNQPQHF,TGTGCCAGCAGCCCATTGGCCAACCATGGCAATCAGCCCCAGCATTTT
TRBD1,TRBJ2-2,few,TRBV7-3,CASKQGETGELFF,TGTGCCAGCAAACAGGGGGAAACCGGGGAGCTGTTTTTT
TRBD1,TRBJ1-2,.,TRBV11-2,CASSLGTGEYGYGYTF,TGTGCCAGCAGTCTGGGGACAGGGGAATATGGCTATGGCTACACCTTC
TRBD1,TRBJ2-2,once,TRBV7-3,CASSSRTGGTTGELFF,TGTGCCAGCAGCTCCCGGACAGGGGGCACCACCGGGGAGCTGTTTTTT
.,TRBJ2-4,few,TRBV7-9,CAVRGLNSGTKNIQYF,TGTGCCGTCCGGGGTTTAAATAGCGGTACCAAAAACATTCAGTACTTC
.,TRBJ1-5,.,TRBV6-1,CANGDQPQHF,TGTGCCAACGGGGATCAGCCCCAGCATTTT
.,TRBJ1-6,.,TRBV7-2,CASSTGTNSPLHF,TGTGCCAGCAGCACCGGGACAAACTCACCCCTCCACTTT
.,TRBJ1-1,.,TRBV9,CASSVAVAGWDTEAFF,TGTGCCAGCAGCGTAGCGGTGGCAGGGTGGGACACTGAAGCTTTCTTT
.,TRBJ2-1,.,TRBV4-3,CASSRDRLEQFF,TGCGCCAGCAGTCGAGACAGATTAGAGCAGTTCTTC
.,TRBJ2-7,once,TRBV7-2,CASSPIDSYEQYF,TGTGCCAGCAGCCCCATAGACTCCTACGAGCAGTACTTC
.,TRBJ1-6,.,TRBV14,CASSQGHAQGNSPLHF,TGTGCCAGCAGCCAAGGACACGCACAGGGCAATTCACCCCTCCACTTT
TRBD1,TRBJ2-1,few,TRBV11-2,CASSLLDRGNEQFF,TGTGCCAGCAGCCTTCTCGACAGGGGAAATGAGCAGTTCTTC
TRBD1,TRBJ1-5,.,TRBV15,CATSRLGGMSQPQHF,TGTGCCACCAGCAGATTAGGGGGCATGAGTCAGCCCCAGCATTTT
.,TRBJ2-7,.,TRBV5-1,CASSPTLTTGNPYEQYF,TGCGCCAGCAGCCCGACCCTAACCACCGGGAACCCCTACGAGCAGTACTTC
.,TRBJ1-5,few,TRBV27,CASSWLSGSNQPQHF,TGTGCCAGCAGTTGGTTGTCCGGTAGCAATCAGCCCCAGCATTTT
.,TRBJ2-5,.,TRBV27,CASSLRGRETQYF,TGTGCCAGCAGTTTAAGGGGGAGAGAGACCCAGTACTTC
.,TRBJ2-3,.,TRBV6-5,CASSYSGADTQYF,TGTGCCAGCAGTTATTCAGGGGCAGATACGCAGTATTTT
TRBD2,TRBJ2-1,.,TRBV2,CASTLGLAGGYNEQFF,TGTGCCAGCACCCTAGGACTAGCGGGGGGGTACAATGAGCAGTTCTTC
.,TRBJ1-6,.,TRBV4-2,CASSQGGSNSPLHF,TGTGCCAGCAGCCAAGGAGGGTCGAATTCACCCCTCCACTTT
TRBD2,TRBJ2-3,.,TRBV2,CASSGPGHLSGGSSTDTQYF,TGTGCCAGCAGTGGACCGGGACACCTTAGCGGGGGGTCTAGCACAGATACGCAGTATTTT
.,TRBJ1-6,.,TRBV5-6,CASSLGDSPAYYNSPLHF,TGTGCCAGCAGCTTGGGCGACAGTCCTGCATACTATAATTCACCCCTCCACTTT
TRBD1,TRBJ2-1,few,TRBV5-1,CASSMGQGTSYNEQFF,TGCGCCAGCAGCATGGGACAGGGGACCTCCTACAATGAGCAGTTCTTC
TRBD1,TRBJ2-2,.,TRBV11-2,CASSEGTGNTGELFF,TGTGCCAGCAGCGAAGGGACAGGGAACACCGGGGAGCTGTTTTTT
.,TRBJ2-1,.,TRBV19,CASRGMMPGGLYNEQFF,TGTGCCAGTAGGGGAATGATGCCGGGGGGCCTTTACAATGAGCAGTTCTTC
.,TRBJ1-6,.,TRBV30,CAWNLGQANSPLHF,TGTGCCTGGAACTTGGGACAAGCCAATTCACCCCTCCACTTT
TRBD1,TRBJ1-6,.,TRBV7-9,CASSAGGYNSPLHF,TGTGCCAGCAGCGCAGGGGGCTATAATTCACCCCTCCACTTT
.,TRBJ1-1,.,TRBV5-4,CASTLRGVRDTEAFF,TGTGCCAGCACCTTACGGGGGGTAAGGGACACTGAAGCTTTCTTT
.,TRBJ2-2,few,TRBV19,CASSTLDRVNTGELFF,TGTGCCAGTAGTACCCTCGACAGAGTGAACACCGGGGAGCTGTTTTTT
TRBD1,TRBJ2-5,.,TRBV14,CASSQSGTGVRETQYF,TGTGCCAGCAGCCAATCCGGGACAGGGGTTCGAGAGACCCAGTACTTC
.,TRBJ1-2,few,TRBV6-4,CASCRSPGDPYGYTF,TGTGCCAGCTGTCGCAGTCCAGGGGATCCCTATGGCTACACCTTC
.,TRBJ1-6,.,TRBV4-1,CASSQIWLGPNSPLHF,TGCGCCAGCAGCCAAATCTGGCTTGGCCCAAATTCACCCCTCCACTTT
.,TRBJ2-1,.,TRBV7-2,CASSSRGPSYNEQFF,TGTGCCAGCAGCTCGCGGGGACCCTCCTACAATGAGCAGTTCTTC
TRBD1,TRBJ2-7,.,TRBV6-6,CASSYSGQGFSYEQYF,TGTGCCAGCAGTTACTCGGGACAGGGATTTTCCTACGAGCAGTACTTC
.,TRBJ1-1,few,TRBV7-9,CASSFTLPGNTEAFF,TGTGCCAGCAGCTTCACGCTTCCAGGGAACACTGAAGCTTTCTTT
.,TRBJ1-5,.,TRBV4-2,CASSQEGGHSNQPQHF,TGTGCCAGCAGCCAAGAAGGGGGACATAGCAATCAGCCCCAGCATTTT